The 18 T cell receptor beta chains reported below all come from one sample, sequenced in a study of CD8+ T cells in alopecia areata. Extraction and reverse transcription of RNA yielded cDNA as the sequencing template. Assay used: immunoSEQ multiplex PCR; TCRdb lists only in-frame clones, some missing. The sample lists over 90,000 clones, approximately 60% occurring once. The sequencing input was CD4+ T cells sorted from blood. These receptors were obtained from a human donor in good health.

This clone has more than one count but fewer than ten. J is TRBJ1-2 and V is TRBV29-1; 8 nucleotides agree with TRBD1. This CDR3 spans 11 amino acids. CDR1 and CDR2 (germline): SQVTM, ANQGSEA. V lost 8 bases and J lost 6; bases outside the gene matches: 5. The CDR3 protein is CSTGTGNGYTF. The CDR3, as DNA: TGCAGCACCGGGACAGGAAATGGCTACACCTTC.

This rearrangement joins TRBV30 to TRBJ2-5, with 7 nucleotides matching TRBD2. The J segment lost 7 bases and the V segment lost 2 bases, leaving 7 bases of the junction unmatched. The CDR3 is 13 residues long. Looked up from germline, CDR1 is GTSNPN and CDR2 is SVGIG (reference sequence). Here the CDR3 reads CAWSLRLAGTQYF. In DNA form, the CDR3 reads TGTGCCTGGAGTCTGAGACTAGCTGGGACCCAGTACTTC.

The chain employs TRBV14 and TRBJ2-7, with TRBD2 matching 10 bases. Germline CDR1 reads SGHDN; CDR2 reads FVKESK. The CDR3 covers 16 residues. The V segment lost 1 base and the J segment 4 bases; nucleotides outside the gene matches: 7. The CDR3: CASSQARVAGGYEQYF. Written as DNA, the CDR3 is TGTGCCAGCAGCCAAGCCCGAGTAGCGGGGGGTTACGAGCAGTACTTC.

The chain links TRBV7-2 to TRBJ2-1; TRBD1 matches 9 bases. CDR1 is SGHTA, CDR2 FQGNSA, per germline. The J segment lost 7 bases and the V segment lost 6 bases, leaving 10 bases of the junction unmatched. The CDR3 runs to 15 residues. The CDR3 loop is CASSPTGQGRNEQFF. DNA for the CDR3: TGTGCCAGCAGTCCGACGGGACAGGGAAGGAATGAGCAGTTCTTC.

The chain couples TRBV28 to TRBJ2-7; unclear D gene. Germline CDR1 is MDHEN and CDR2 is SYDVKM. V dropped 6 bases and J dropped 3 bases, with 15 bases sitting between them. The CDR3 runs 14 residues. The CDR3 sequence is CASSSVSTRYEQYF. DNA of the CDR3: TGTGCCAGCAGCTCAGTGTCGACGCGCTACGAGCAGTACTTC.

V is TRBV6-5 and J is TRBJ1-2; D might be TRBD1 (5 bases). V gave up 4 bases and J gave up 10 bases, with 19 bases separating them. Germline CDR1 reads MNHEY; CDR2 reads SVGAGI. This CDR3 spans 14 amino acids. The CDR3 here is CASSSLQRGISYTF. As DNA, the CDR3 is TGTGCCAGCAGTTCACTCCAACGGGGCATTTCCTACACCTTC.

The table lists this clone with a few counts. The rearrangement links TRBV7-2 to TRBJ2-2, with a tentative D call TRBD2 (5 bases). Trimming left V 6 bases short and J 2 bases short, with 13 bases between. Germline values: CDR1 SGHTA, CDR2 FQGNSA. This CDR3 has 15 residues. The CDR3 reads CASSTQAVNTGELFF. The CDR3 nucleotides are TGTGCCAGCAGTACCCAAGCGGTTAACACCGGGGAGCTGTTTTTT.

The rearrangement links TRBV29-1 to TRBJ1-2; D unclear. Germline V gene lookup returns CDR1 SQVTM and CDR2 ANQGSEA. V was shortened by 4 bases and J by 5 bases, with 14 bases between the two germline ends. CDR3 length: 13 amino acids. CDR3 nucleotide sequence: TGCAGCGTTGGATCTGGTCTTCAGTATGGCTACACCTTC. Translating it yields CSVGSGLQYGYTF.

The chain carries TRBV30 and TRBJ2-5; tentatively, D is TRBD2 (5 bases). V lost 3 bases, J lost 9 bases, and 23 bases lay in between. The CDR3 spans 15 residues. Germline CDR1 is GTSNPN and CDR2 is SVGIG (reference sequence). The CDR3: CAWSEDSHPRAAQYF. CDR3 sequence (DNA): TGTGCCTGGAGCGAGGACTCTCACCCCCGTGCGGCCCAGTACTTC.

The chain is built from TRBV29-1 and TRBJ1-5; D is unresolved. V lost 4 bases and J lost 7, with 14 bases in between. CDR3 length: 13 residues. The germline V gene encodes CDR1 SQVTM and CDR2 ANQGSEA. CDR3 protein: CSVVAGLGQPQHF. CDR3 nucleotides: TGCAGCGTTGTAGCAGGTCTCGGACAGCCCCAGCATTTT.

The chain links TRBV15 to TRBJ2-7; TRBD1 matches at 10 bases. J lost 3 bases, V lost 3 bases, and 5 bases had no gene match. The CDR3 runs to 15 residues. CDR1 and CDR2 from the germline V gene are LNHNV and YYDKDF (reference sequence). The CDR3 region is CATSREGTGVYEQYF. The DNA of the CDR3 is TGTGCCACCAGCAGGGAAGGGACAGGGGTCTACGAGCAGTACTTC.

The gene calls are TRBV30 and TRBJ1-5; weak D call: TRBD1 (5 bases). Trimming shortened V by 0 bases and J by 2 bases, and 11 bases separated the two germline ends. Germline V gene data show CDR1 as GTSNPN and CDR2 as SVGIG (reference sequence). The CDR3 runs 15 residues. CDR3 sequence reads: CAWSVRGARNQPQHF. In nucleotides, the CDR3 is TGTGCCTGGAGTGTACGCGGGGCGCGCAATCAGCCCCAGCATTTT.

The chain recombines TRBV27 with TRBJ2-7, with no clear D. Germline CDR1 MNHEY, CDR2 SMNVEV (reference sequence). The CDR3 runs to 14 residues. V dropped 6 bases and J dropped 5 bases, with 17 bases sitting between them. CDR3 in DNA: TGTGCCAGCAGCCCCCGTAGAGGACCCCACGAGCAGTACTTC. Translation: CASSPRRGPHEQYF.

The rearrangement links TRBV4-2 to TRBJ1-1; maybe TRBD1 (5 bases). Deletions cut 4 bases from V and 4 bases from J, with 22 bases between. The CDR3 has 17 amino acids. Germline assignment: CDR1 LGHNA and CDR2 YNFKEQ. CDR3 in amino acids: CASSLGGKGYAGTEAFF. CDR3 DNA: TGTGCCAGCAGCCTGGGGGGAAAAGGTTATGCGGGCACTGAAGCTTTCTTT.

This clone was seen more than once but under ten times. The chain links TRBV7-9 to TRBJ1-1; unclear D gene. CDR1 and CDR2 (germline): SEHNR, FQNEAQ (reference sequence). This CDR3 is built from 11 residues. Trimming took off 5 bases at V and 4 bases at J, with 5 bases between the two ends. In DNA, the CDR3 is TGTGCCAGCAGCCAGAGCACTGAAGCTTTCTTT. This sequence encodes CASSQSTEAFF.

The chain uses TRBV2 and TRBJ2-2; no firm D call. The CDR3 totals 15 residues. Trimming removed 3 bases from V and 0 bases from J, with 8 bases in between. Germline loops: CDR1 SNHLY, CDR2 FYNNEI. The CDR3 is CASSETGTNTGELFF. The CDR3 region has the DNA TGTGCCAGCAGTGAGACGGGTACGAACACCGGGGAGCTGTTTTTT.

The rearrangement joins TRBV7-2 to TRBJ2-3, with 7 bases identical to TRBD2. From germline, CDR1 is SGHTA and CDR2 FQGNSA. Losses at the gene ends were 1 base for V and 13 bases for J; bases not matched to a gene: 8. This CDR3 contains 13 residues. As DNA, the CDR3 is TGTGCCAGCAGCTTAGGAAATCGAGCGGGAAAGTATTTT. Amino acid sequence: CASSLGNRAGKYF.

V and J are TRBV29-1 and TRBJ2-5, with D unresolved. Trimming took off 5 bases at V and 5 bases at J, with 6 bases between the two ends. The germline gives CDR1 SQVTM, CDR2 ANQGSEA. The CDR3 extends over 10 amino acids. The CDR3 DNA is TGCAGCGTTTTGCGGGAGACCCAGTACTTC. It translates to CSVLRETQYF.